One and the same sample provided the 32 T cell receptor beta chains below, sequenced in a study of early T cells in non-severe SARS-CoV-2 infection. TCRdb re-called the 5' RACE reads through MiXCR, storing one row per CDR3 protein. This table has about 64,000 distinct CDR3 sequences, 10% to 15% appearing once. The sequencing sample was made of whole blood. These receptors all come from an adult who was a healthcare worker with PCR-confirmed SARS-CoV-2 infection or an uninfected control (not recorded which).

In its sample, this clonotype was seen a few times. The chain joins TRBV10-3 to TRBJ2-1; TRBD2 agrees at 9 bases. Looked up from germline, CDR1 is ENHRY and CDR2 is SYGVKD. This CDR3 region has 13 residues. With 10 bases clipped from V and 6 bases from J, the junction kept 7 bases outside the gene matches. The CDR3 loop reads CATGASGVNEQFF. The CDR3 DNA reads TGTGCCACCGGGGCTAGCGGGGTCAATGAGCAGTTCTTC.

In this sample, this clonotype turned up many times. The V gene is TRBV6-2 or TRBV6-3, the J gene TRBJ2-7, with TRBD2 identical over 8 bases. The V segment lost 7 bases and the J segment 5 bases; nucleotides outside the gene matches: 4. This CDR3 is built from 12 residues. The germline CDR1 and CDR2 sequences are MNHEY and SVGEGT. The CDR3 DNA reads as TGTGCCAGCACAGAGCGGGAGAACGAGCAGTACTTC. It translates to CASTERENEQYF.

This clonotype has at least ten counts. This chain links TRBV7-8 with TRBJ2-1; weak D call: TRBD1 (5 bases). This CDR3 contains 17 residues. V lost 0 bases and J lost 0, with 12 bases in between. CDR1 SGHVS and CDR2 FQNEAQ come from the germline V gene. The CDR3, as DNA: TGTGCCAGCAGCTTAGCGCAGTACAGGAGCTCCTACAATGAGCAGTTCTTC. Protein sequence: CASSLAQYRSSYNEQFF.

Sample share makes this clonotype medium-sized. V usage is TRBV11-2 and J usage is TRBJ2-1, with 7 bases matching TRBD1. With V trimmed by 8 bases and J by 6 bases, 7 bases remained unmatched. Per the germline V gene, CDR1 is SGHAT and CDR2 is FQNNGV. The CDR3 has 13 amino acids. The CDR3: CASGQETVNEQFF. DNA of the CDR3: TGTGCCAGCGGACAGGAGACGGTCAATGAGCAGTTCTTC.

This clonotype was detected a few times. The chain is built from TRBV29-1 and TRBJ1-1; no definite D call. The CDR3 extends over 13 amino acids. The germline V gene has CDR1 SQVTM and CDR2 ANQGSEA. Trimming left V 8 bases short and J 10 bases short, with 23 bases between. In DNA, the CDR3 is TGCAGCACCCGCCAGGACCGACTCCTTGGAGCTTTCTTT. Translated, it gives CSTRQDRLLGAFF.

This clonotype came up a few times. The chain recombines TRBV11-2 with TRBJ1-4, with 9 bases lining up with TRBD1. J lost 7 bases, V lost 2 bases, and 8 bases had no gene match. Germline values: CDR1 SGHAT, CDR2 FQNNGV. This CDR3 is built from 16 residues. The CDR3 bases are TGTGCCAGCAGCTTACAACCGGGACAGGGTTTTGAAAAACTGTTTTTT. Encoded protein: CASSLQPGQGFEKLFF.

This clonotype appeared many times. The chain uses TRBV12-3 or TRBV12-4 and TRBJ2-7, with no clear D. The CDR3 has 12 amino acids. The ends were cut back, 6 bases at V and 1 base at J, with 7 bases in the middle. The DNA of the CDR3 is TGTGCCAGCAGCCTGAGGTCCTACGAGCAGTACTTC. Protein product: CASSLRSYEQYF.

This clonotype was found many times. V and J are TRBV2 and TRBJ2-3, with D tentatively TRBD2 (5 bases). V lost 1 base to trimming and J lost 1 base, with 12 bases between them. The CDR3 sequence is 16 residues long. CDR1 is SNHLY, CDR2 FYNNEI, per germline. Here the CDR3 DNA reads TGTGCCAGCAGTGAAGGACCCGGGGTACGCACAGATACGCAGTATTTT. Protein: CASSEGPGVRTDTQYF.

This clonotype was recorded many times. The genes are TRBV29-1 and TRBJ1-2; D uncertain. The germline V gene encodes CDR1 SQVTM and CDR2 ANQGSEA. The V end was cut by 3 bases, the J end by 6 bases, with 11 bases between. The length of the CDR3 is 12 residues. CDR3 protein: CSVDLSFNGYTF. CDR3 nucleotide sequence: TGCAGCGTTGATTTGTCATTCAATGGCTACACCTTC.

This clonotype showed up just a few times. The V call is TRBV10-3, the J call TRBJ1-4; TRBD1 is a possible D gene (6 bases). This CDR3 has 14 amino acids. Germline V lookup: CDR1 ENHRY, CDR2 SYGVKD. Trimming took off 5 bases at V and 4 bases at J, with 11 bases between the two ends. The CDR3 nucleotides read TGTGCCATCAGTACGGACAGAGATAATGAAAAACTGTTTTTT. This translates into CAISTDRDNEKLFF.

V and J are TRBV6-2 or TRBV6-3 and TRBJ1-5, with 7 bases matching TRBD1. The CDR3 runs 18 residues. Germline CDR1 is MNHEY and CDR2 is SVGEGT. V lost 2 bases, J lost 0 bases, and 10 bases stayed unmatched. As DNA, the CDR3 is TGTGCCAGCAGTTACGGGACAGCTCGATCAAATAGCAATCAGCCCCAGCATTTT. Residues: CASSYGTARSNSNQPQHF.

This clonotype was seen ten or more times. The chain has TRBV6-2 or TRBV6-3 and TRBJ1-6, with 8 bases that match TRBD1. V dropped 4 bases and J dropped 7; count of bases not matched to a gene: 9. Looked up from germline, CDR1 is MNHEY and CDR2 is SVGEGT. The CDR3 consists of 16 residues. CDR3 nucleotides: TGTGCCAGCAGTTCTTTCCGGGACAGGAACAATTCACCCCTCCACTTT. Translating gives CASSSFRDRNNSPLHF.

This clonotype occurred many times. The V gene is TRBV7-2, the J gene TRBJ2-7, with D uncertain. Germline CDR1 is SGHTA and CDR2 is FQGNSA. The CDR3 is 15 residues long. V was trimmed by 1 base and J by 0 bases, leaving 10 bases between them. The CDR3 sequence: CASSLVQASSYEQYF. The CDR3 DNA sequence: TGTGCCAGCAGCTTAGTCCAGGCAAGCTCCTACGAGCAGTACTTC.

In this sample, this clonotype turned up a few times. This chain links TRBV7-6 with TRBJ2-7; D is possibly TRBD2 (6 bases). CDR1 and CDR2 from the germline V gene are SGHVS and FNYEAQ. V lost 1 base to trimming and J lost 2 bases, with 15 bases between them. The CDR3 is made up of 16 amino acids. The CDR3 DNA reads TGTGCCAGCAGCTTAGAAATGGCGGGGTCGACCTACGAGCAGTACTTC. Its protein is CASSLEMAGSTYEQYF.

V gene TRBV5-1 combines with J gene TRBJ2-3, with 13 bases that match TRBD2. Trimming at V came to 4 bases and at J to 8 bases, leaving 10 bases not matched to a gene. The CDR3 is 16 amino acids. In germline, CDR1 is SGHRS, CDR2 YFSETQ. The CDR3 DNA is TGCGCCAGCAGCACAAGGACTAGCGGGGGCCCTGGTACGCAGTATTTT. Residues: CASSTRTSGGPGTQYF.

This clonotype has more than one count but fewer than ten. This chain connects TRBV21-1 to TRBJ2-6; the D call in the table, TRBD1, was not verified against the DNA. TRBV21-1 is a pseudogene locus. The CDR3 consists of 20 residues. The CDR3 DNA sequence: TGTGCCAGCAGCCCTCGGGACAGGGGGAATGGAGGTACTGGGGCCAACGTCCTGACTTTC. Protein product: CASSPRDRGNGGTGANVLTF.

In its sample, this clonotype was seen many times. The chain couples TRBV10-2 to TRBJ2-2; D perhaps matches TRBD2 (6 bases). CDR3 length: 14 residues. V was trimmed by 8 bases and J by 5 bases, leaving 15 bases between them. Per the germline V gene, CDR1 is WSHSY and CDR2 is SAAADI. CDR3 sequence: CASVFPGETGELFF. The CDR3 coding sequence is TGCGCCAGCGTATTCCCGGGGGAGACCGGGGAGCTGTTTTTT.

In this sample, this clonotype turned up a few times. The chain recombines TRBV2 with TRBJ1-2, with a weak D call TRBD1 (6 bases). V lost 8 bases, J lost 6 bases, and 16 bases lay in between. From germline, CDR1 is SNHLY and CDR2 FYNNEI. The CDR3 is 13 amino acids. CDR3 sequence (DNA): TGTGCCAGCCAGGGGCAGAATTGGGATGGCTACACCTTC. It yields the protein CASQGQNWDGYTF.

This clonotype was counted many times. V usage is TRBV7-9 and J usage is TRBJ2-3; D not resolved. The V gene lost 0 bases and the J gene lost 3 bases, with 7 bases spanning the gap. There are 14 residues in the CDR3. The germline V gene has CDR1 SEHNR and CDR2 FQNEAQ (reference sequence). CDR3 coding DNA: TGTGCCAGCAGCTTAGCGGCGAAAACAGATACGCAGTATTTT. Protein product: CASSLAAKTDTQYF. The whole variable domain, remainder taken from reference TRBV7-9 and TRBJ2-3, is DTGVSQNPRHKITKRGQNVTFRCDPISEHNRLYWYRQTLGQGPEFLTYFQNEAQLEKSRLLSDRFSAERPKGSFSTLEIQRTEQGDSAMYLCASSLAAKTDTQYFGPGTRLTVL.

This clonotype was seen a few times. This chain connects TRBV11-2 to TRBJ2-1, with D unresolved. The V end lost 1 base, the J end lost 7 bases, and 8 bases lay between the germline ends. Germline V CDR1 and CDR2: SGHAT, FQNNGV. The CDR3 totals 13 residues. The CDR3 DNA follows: TGTGCCAGCAGCTTAGGTTACGGGAATGAGCAGTTCTTC. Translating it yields CASSLGYGNEQFF.

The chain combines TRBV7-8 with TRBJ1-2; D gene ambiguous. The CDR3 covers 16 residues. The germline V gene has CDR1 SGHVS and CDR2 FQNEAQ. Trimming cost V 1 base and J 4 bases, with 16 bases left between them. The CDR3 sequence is CASSLVEDLTSYGYTF. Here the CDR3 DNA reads TGTGCCAGCAGCTTAGTCGAGGACCTTACTTCCTATGGCTACACCTTC.

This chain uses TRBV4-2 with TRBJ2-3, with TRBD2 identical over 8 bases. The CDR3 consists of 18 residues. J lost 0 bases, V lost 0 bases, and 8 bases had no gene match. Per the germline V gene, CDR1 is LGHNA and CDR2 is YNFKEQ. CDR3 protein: CASSQDSSGSTSTDTQYF. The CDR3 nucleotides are TGTGCCAGCAGCCAAGATTCTAGCGGGTCCACTAGCACAGATACGCAGTATTTT.

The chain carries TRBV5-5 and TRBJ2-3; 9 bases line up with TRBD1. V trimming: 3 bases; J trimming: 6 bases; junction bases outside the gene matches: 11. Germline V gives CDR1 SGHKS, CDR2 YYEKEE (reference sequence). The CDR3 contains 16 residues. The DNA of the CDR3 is TGTGCCAGCAGCTCGGGACAGGGAGCAACAGGGGATACGCAGTATTTT. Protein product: CASSSGQGATGDTQYF.

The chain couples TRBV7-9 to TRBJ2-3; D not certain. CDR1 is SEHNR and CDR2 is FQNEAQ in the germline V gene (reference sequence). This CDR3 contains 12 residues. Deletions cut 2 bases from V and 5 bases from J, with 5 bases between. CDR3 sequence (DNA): TGTGCCAGCAGCTTAATGCAAGATACGCAGTATTTT. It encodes CASSLMQDTQYF.

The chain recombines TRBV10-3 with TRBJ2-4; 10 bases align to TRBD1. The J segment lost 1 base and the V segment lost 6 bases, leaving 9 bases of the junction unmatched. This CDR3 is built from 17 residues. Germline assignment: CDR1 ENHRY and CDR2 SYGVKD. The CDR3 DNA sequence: TGTGCCATCAGCCCGGGACAGGGGTTCGGGGCCAAAAACATTCAGTACTTC. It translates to CAISPGQGFGAKNIQYF.

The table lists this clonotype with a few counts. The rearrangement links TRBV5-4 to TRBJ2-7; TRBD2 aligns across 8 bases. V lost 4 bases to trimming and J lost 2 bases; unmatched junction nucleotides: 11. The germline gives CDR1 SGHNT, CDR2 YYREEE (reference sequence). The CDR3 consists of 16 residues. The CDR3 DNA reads TGTGCCAGCAGCAAACCCGGGACTAGTGGTCCCTACGAGCAGTACTTC. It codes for CASSKPGTSGPYEQYF.

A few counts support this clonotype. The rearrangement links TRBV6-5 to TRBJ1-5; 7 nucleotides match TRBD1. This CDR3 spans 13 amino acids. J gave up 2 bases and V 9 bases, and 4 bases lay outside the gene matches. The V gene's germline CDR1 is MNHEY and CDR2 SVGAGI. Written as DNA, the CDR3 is TGTGCCAGTCGAGACAGGGGCAATCAGCCCCAGCATTTT. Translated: CASRDRGNQPQHF.

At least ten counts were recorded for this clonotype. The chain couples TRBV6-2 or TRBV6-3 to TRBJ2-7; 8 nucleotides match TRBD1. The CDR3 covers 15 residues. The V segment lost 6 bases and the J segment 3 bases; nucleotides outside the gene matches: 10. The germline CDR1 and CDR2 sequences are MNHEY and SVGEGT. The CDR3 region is CASSRLWGQDYEQYF. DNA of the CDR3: TGTGCCAGCAGCCGCCTTTGGGGACAGGACTACGAGCAGTACTTC.

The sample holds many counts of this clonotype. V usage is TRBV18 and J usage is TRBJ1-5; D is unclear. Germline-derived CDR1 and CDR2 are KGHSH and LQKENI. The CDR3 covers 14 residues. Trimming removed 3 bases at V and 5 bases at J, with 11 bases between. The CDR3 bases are TGTGCCAGCTCACCTCGGGCTGTTGATCAGCCCCAGCATTTT. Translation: CASSPRAVDQPQHF.

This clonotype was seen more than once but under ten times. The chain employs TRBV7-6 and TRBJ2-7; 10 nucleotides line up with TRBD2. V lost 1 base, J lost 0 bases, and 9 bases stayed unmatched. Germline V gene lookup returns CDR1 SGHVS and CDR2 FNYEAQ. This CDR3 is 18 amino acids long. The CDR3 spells CASSLGLGTSGTSYEQYF. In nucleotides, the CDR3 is TGTGCCAGCAGCTTAGGGTTGGGCACTAGCGGGACCTCCTACGAGCAGTACTTC.

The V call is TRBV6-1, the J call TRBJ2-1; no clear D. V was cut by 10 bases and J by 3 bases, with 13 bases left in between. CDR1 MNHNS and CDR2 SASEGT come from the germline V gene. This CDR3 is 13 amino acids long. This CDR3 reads CATTDRLYNEQFF. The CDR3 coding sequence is TGTGCCACCACGGACCGGCTCTACAATGAGCAGTTCTTC.

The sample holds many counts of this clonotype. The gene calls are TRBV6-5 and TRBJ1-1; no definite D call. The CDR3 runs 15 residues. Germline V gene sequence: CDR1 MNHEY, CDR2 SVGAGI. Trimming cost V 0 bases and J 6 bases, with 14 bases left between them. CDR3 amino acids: CASSYSFTPAAEAFF. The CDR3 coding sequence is TGTGCCAGCAGTTACTCGTTCACCCCTGCGGCTGAAGCTTTCTTT.